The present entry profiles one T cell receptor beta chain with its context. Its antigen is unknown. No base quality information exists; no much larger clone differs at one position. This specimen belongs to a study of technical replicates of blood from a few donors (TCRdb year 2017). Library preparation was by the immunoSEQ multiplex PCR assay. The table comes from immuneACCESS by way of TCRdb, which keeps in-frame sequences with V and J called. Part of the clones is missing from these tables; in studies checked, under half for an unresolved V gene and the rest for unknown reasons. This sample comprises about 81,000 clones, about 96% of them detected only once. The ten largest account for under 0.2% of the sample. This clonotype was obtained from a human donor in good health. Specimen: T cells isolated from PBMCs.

The CDR3 protein: CASSSRLAGDDRNNEQFF. The DNA reads TGTGCCAGCAGCAGCCGACTAGCGGGAGACGATCGAAACAATGAGCAGTTCTTC. The V and J genes are TRBV7-9 and TRBJ2-1, with 12 middle bases fitting TRBD2. CDR1 and CDR2 (SEHNR, FQNEAQ) derive from the germline V gene (reference sequence). Trimming leaves V shorter by 5 bases and J shorter by 5 bases, with the junction holding 13 bases beyond the gene matches. Including the terminal cysteine and phenylalanine, the CDR3 comprises 18 residues. The kept DNA is CDR3 alone, 54 bases in frame from the first base.